This T cell receptor (beta chain) stems from a study of T cell changes during pregnancy in multiple sclerosis. The CDR3 is made up of 15 amino acids. Trimming left V 3 bases short and J 5 bases short, with 14 bases between. CDR1 and CDR2 (germline): MNHEY, SMNVEV (reference sequence). TCRdb keeps only in-frame clones here, not all; method: immunoSEQ multiplex PCR. The sample consists of about 36,000 clones, 89% of them appearing once. The receptor comes from a female donor with multiple sclerosis, enrolled in a pregnancy study. The material sequenced was CD8+ T cells from peripheral blood mononuclear cells, taken in the third trimester of pregnancy. The chain couples TRBV27 to TRBJ1-5, with D perhaps matching TRBD1 (6 bases). The CDR3 DNA reads TGTGCCAGCAGTTTTCAGGGGCGATGGGATCAGCCCCAGCATTTT. Amino acid sequence: CASSFQGRWDQPQHF.